A selection of T cell receptor beta chains follows, all from one sample in a study of cytomegalovirus exposure and HLA in healthy donors. Profiling relied on immunoSEQ multiplex PCR, and the TCRdb table lists in-frame clones only, not all of them. The sample has 150,000 to 180,000 clones; roughly three quarters are singletons. Sequenced: PBMCs. The receptors come from a man aged 30 to 45 in good health and CMV-seropositive. Each CDR3 is given with its conserved first and last residue. D genes are given only for firm matches. A row's size may be missing; if present it is once, few, many or a size class.

J,D,size,V,CDR3,DNA
TRBJ2-7,TRBD2,NA,TRBV5-6,CASSWTSSDEQYF,TGTGCCAGCAGCTGGACTAGCAGCGACGAGCAGTACTTC
TRBJ2-2,NA,NA,TRBV28,CASSLNTGELFF,TGTGCCAGCAGTCTGAACACCGGGGAGCTGTTTTTT
TRBJ1-4,NA,few,TRBV7-2,CASSTTGRAREKLFF,TGTGCCAGCAGTACGACCGGGAGAGCGAGAGAAAAACTGTTTTTT
TRBJ2-3,NA,NA,TRBV7-2,CASSSRATPDTQYF,TGTGCCAGCAGCTCCAGGGCAACGCCAGATACGCAGTATTTT
TRBJ1-2,NA,NA,TRBV9,CASSVQGGLPEGYTF,TGTGCCAGCAGCGTCCAGGGAGGTCTCCCAGAGGGCTACACCTTC
TRBJ2-1,NA,NA,TRBV2,CASSGESEQFF,TGTGCCAGCAGTGGGGAGAGTGAGCAGTTCTTC
TRBJ2-7,TRBD1,NA,TRBV6-1,CASSGRDRAPYEQYF,TGTGCCAGCAGTGGCCGGGACAGGGCCCCGTACGAGCAGTACTTC
TRBJ2-3,TRBD1,NA,TRBV5-1,CASSMGDRAPRDTQYF,TGCGCCAGCAGCATGGGGGACAGGGCCCCTCGAGATACGCAGTATTTT
TRBJ2-5,NA,NA,TRBV29-1,CSVGGHPETQYF,TGCAGCGTTGGGGGACACCCAGAGACCCAGTACTTC
TRBJ2-3,NA,NA,TRBV5-8,CASRQDSSTDTQYF,TGTGCCAGCAGGCAGGACAGTAGCACAGATACGCAGTATTTT